These 25 T cell receptor beta chains share one sample of origin, sequenced in a study of identical twins. TCRdb independently ran MiXCR on the 5' RACE reads; one entry per CDR3 protein. The sample lists 450,000 to 600,000 distinct CDR3 sequences; around 22% were seen once. The sample also formed part of further work on yellow fever vaccine responses in identical twins.

The sample consisted of CD4+ T cells sorted from blood. These TCRs come from a young woman in good health.

This chain uses TRBV9 with TRBJ1-2; D gene unclear. V lost 3 bases, J lost 4 bases, and 10 bases lay in between. The germline V gene has CDR1 SGDLS and CDR2 YYNGEE. The CDR3 covers 13 residues. In DNA form, the CDR3 reads TGTGCCAGCAGCGGATTGGACTTCTATGGCTACACCTTC. Amino acid sequence: CASSGLDFYGYTF.

This rearrangement joins TRBV7-8 to TRBJ2-2, with 7 bases aligning to TRBD1. This CDR3 is 15 amino acids long. The germline V gene encodes CDR1 SGHVS and CDR2 FQNEAQ. V shed 1 base, J shed 7 bases, and the junction held 6 bases outside the gene matches. CDR3: CASSLDSQGLGELFF. The CDR3 DNA sequence: TGTGCCAGCAGCTTAGACTCACAGGGGCTCGGGGAGCTGTTTTTT.

This clonotype was detected only a few times. This rearrangement joins TRBV29-1 to TRBJ2-5; TRBD1 matches at 7 bases. CDR3 length equals 14 residues. Germline V CDR1 and CDR2: SQVTM, ANQGSEA. J gave up 3 bases and V 6 bases, and 10 bases lay outside the gene matches. The CDR3 loop is CSVVRDSQKETQYF. The CDR3 bases are TGCAGCGTGGTCCGGGACAGCCAGAAAGAGACCCAGTACTTC.

This clonotype was observed a few times. This CDR3 reads CASSQDQGRTVYEQYF. As DNA, the CDR3 is TGTGCCAGCAGCCAAGATCAGGGGCGGACAGTCTACGAGCAGTACTTC. V is TRBV3-1 and J is TRBJ2-7; tentatively, D is TRBD1 (6 bases). Deletions cut 0 bases from V and 3 bases from J, with 15 bases between. The germline CDR1 and CDR2 sequences are LGHDT and YNNKEL (reference sequence). CDR3 length: 16 amino acids.

The chain combines TRBV5-1 with TRBJ1-5; weak D call: TRBD1 (6 bases). Germline V lookup: CDR1 SGHRS, CDR2 YFSETQ. The CDR3 spans 17 residues. V lost 3 bases and J 2 bases, leaving 18 bases between the germline ends. Here the CDR3 reads CASSSGDRDIGNQPQHF. The CDR3 DNA is TGCGCCAGCAGCTCAGGGGATCGGGATATTGGCAATCAGCCCCAGCATTTT.

The chain has TRBV10-3 and TRBJ2-3, with D perhaps TRBD2 (6 bases). V gave up 3 bases and J gave up 6 bases, with 16 bases separating them. CDR1 is ENHRY and CDR2 is SYGVKD in the germline V gene. CDR3 size: 15 residues. CDR3 DNA: TGTGCCATCAGTGATATTGGGGAGGCTTGGGATACGCAGTATTTT. Amino acid sequence: CAISDIGEAWDTQYF.

This clonotype appeared a few times. Written as DNA, the CDR3 is TGTGCCAGCAGTGGCTCAGGACTCTCCTCCTACGAGCAGTACTTC. Protein sequence: CASSGSGLSSYEQYF. The chain links TRBV2 to TRBJ2-7; D perhaps matches TRBD2 (5 bases). Germline V gene lookup returns CDR1 SNHLY and CDR2 FYNNEI. This CDR3 is built from 15 residues. V gave up 4 bases and J gave up 0 bases, with 13 bases separating them.

The chain has TRBV9 and TRBJ2-3; no reliable D call. The CDR3 has 13 residues. V lost 2 bases and J 5 bases, leaving 9 bases between the germline ends. From germline, CDR1 is SGDLS and CDR2 YYNGEE. CDR3 coding DNA: TGTGCCAGCAGCGTGACATACAGAGATACGCAGTATTTT. This codes for CASSVTYRDTQYF. The full variable domain, its missing parts supplied by reference TRBV9 and TRBJ2-3, is DSGVTQTPKHLITATGQRVTLRCSPRSGDLSVYWYQQSLDQGLQFLIQYYNGEERAKGNILERFSAQQFPDLHSELNLSSLELGDSALYFCASSVTYRDTQYFGPGTRLTVL.

This rearrangement joins TRBV12-3 or TRBV12-4 to TRBJ2-7, with D tentatively TRBD2 (6 bases). V was cut by 3 bases and J by 3 bases, with 15 bases left in between. The CDR3 runs to 15 residues. Here the CDR3 DNA reads TGTGCCAGCAGTTTTGCCGGGAGCCGGAACTACGAGCAGTACTTC. Translated: CASSFAGSRNYEQYF.

The gene calls are TRBV20-1 and TRBJ1-2; D is possibly TRBD1 (5 bases). From germline, CDR1 is DFQATT and CDR2 SNEGSKA (reference sequence). V shed 5 bases and J shed 5 bases, with 12 bases lying between them. CDR3 length equals 12 residues. Here the CDR3 reads CSAPVRAYGYTF. As DNA, the CDR3 is TGCAGTGCTCCGGTCAGGGCTTATGGCTACACCTTC.

This clonotype has a single count. The chain couples TRBV10-2 to TRBJ2-3, with D maybe TRBD2 (6 bases). V was cut by 5 bases and J by 1 base, with 13 bases left in between. This CDR3 spans 15 amino acids. Germline lookup yields CDR1 WSHSY and CDR2 SAAADI. The chain's CDR3 is CASSSGGPGTDTQYF. The DNA for the CDR3 is TGCGCCAGCAGTTCAGGAGGGCCGGGCACAGATACGCAGTATTTT.

This chain links TRBV20-1 with TRBJ2-1; TRBD1 aligns across 10 bases. Germline lookup yields CDR1 DFQATT and CDR2 SNEGSKA (reference sequence). The CDR3 is made up of 15 amino acids. With 1 base clipped from V and 3 bases from J, the junction kept 3 bases outside the gene matches. The CDR3 reads CSARGRDRGYNEQFF. The DNA for the CDR3 is TGCAGTGCTAGAGGCCGGGACAGGGGCTACAATGAGCAGTTCTTC.

The genes are TRBV7-9 and TRBJ2-1; no clear D gene. The CDR3 is 14 amino acids. The germline V gene encodes CDR1 SEHNR and CDR2 FQNEAQ (reference sequence). Trimming removed 6 bases from V and 0 bases from J, with 9 bases in between. DNA for the CDR3: TGTGCCAGCAGTTCCATTAGCTCCTACAATGAGCAGTTCTTC. Translating gives CASSSISSYNEQFF.

This clonotype was counted a few times. The V call is TRBV5-1, the J call TRBJ2-1; 14 bases fit TRBD2. The CDR3 runs 14 residues. Trimming at V came to 3 bases and at J to 9 bases, leaving 2 bases not matched to a gene. Germline V gene data show CDR1 as SGHRS and CDR2 as YFSETQ. This CDR3 reads CASSSGTSGSEQFF. The DNA of the CDR3 is TGCGCCAGCAGCTCCGGGACTAGCGGGAGTGAGCAGTTCTTC.

This clonotype was detected only a few times. The chain is built from TRBV7-9 and TRBJ1-1; perhaps TRBD1 as D (5 bases). Trimming removed 7 bases from V and 1 base from J, with 13 bases in between. This CDR3 contains 14 residues. Per germline, CDR1 SEHNR and CDR2 FQNEAQ (reference sequence). CDR3 sequence: CASTPGRQNTEAFF. The DNA of the CDR3 is TGTGCCAGCACCCCGGGACGGCAGAACACTGAAGCTTTCTTT.

This clonotype was seen a few times. This chain uses TRBV7-3 with TRBJ2-5, with 14 bases that match TRBD2. Germline CDR1 SGHTA, CDR2 FQGTGA. J was trimmed by 5 bases and V by 1 base; bases with no gene match: 15. The CDR3 has 20 amino acids. Here the CDR3 DNA reads TGTGCCAGCAGCTTAAGTTCTGGACTAGCGGGAGGACTAGGGAGCGAGACCCAGTACTTC. Its translation: CASSLSSGLAGGLGSETQYF.

CDR3 sequence (DNA): TGTGCCAGCAGCCGCCGGACAGGACTTAACTATGGCTACACCTTC. Translating gives CASSRRTGLNYGYTF. This chain uses TRBV12-3 or TRBV12-4 with TRBJ1-2, with 7 bases fitting TRBD1. Trimming cost V 6 bases and J 1 base; bases outside gene matches: 8. The CDR3 extends over 15 amino acids.

V gene TRBV5-1 combines with J gene TRBJ1-5, with a possible D match to TRBD1 (5 bases). Trimming pared 2 bases from V and 4 bases from J, leaving 13 bases between. CDR1 is SGHRS, CDR2 YFSETQ, per germline. This CDR3 spans 15 amino acids. The CDR3 region has the DNA TGCGCCAGCAGCTTAGCTGGCCAGGGTAATCAGCCCCAGCATTTT. Amino acids: CASSLAGQGNQPQHF.

This clonotype was found a few times. This rearrangement joins TRBV2 to TRBJ1-2; 10 bases agree with TRBD1. V was clipped by 5 bases and J by 8 bases; unmatched bases: 8. CDR3 length equals 14 residues. Germline CDR1 and CDR2: SNHLY and FYNNEI. In DNA form, the CDR3 reads TGTGCCAGCAGTCCACGACAGGGGGCGCAGGGCTACACCTTC. Translated, it gives CASSPRQGAQGYTF.

The chain recombines TRBV5-1 with TRBJ1-2; a possible D gene is TRBD1 (5 bases). CDR3 length: 16 residues. V lost 4 bases, J lost 4 bases, and 20 bases lay in between. Germline loops: CDR1 SGHRS, CDR2 YFSETQ. The CDR3 protein is CASSPNSGPMSYGYTF. The DNA of the CDR3 is TGCGCCAGCAGCCCAAACTCGGGACCGATGTCCTATGGCTACACCTTC.

The CDR3 nucleotides are TGTGCCATCAGTGAGTCACGGGGGACCGGGGAGCTGTTTTTT. Translated: CAISESRGTGELFF. The chain recombines TRBV10-3 with TRBJ2-2, with D perhaps matching TRBD2 (6 bases). This CDR3 is built from 14 residues. Germline CDR1 and CDR2: ENHRY and SYGVKD. Trimming took off 0 bases at V and 5 bases at J, with 7 bases between the two ends.

The rearrangement links TRBV7-6 to TRBJ2-1, with 11 bases fitting TRBD2. Trimming took 1 base from V and 7 from J; bases not matched to a gene: 9. From germline, CDR1 is SGHVS and CDR2 FNYEAQ. This CDR3 region has 17 residues. CDR3 DNA sequence: TGTGCCAGCAGCTTAGTAGCGGGAGGGCCGTTTGCAAATGAGCAGTTCTTC. Its protein is CASSLVAGGPFANEQFF. Together with reference TRBV7-6 and TRBJ2-1, the CDR3 gives the full variable domain: GAGVSQSPRYKVTKRGQDVALRCDPISGHVSLYWYRQALGQGPEFLTYFNYEAQQDKSGLPNDRFSAERPEGSISTLTIQRTEQRDSAMYRCASSLVAGGPFANEQFFGPGTRLTVL.

V gene TRBV12-3 or TRBV12-4 combines with J gene TRBJ2-7; D not certain. The CDR3 is 11 amino acids. V lost 6 bases and J 3 bases, leaving 6 bases between the germline ends. Written as DNA, the CDR3 is TGTGCCAGCAGACCGGGCTACGAGCAGTACTTC. It codes for CASRPGYEQYF.

The chain joins TRBV20-1 to TRBJ2-3, with a weak D call TRBD2 (6 bases). The CDR3 sequence is 13 residues long. Germline V lookup: CDR1 DFQATT, CDR2 SNEGSKA (reference sequence). V was shortened by 6 bases and J by 7 bases, with 17 bases between the two germline ends. The CDR3 DNA reads TGCAGTGCAAAGGAGGGCCTGATCAATACGCAGTATTTT. Translating gives CSAKEGLINTQYF.

V gene TRBV29-1 combines with J gene TRBJ2-2; D possibly corresponds to TRBD1 (5 bases). V dropped 3 bases and J dropped 4 bases, with 6 bases sitting between them. The V gene's germline CDR1 is SQVTM and CDR2 ANQGSEA. The CDR3 has 12 amino acids. This chain's CDR3 is CSVETATGELFF. The CDR3 coding sequence is TGCAGCGTTGAGACAGCCACCGGGGAGCTGTTTTTT.